These T cell receptor beta chains were read from a single sample in a study of cytomegalovirus exposure and HLA in healthy donors. TCRdb's copy holds only in-frame clones and misses some; the assay was immunoSEQ multiplex PCR. Altogether about 67,000 clones are present, 55% to 80% being singletons, with the ten largest covering more than 2%. Sequencing input: PBMCs. These receptors all come from a woman aged 25 to 39 in good health and CMV-seronegative. CDR3s include the opening cysteine and the closing phenylalanine or tryptophan. A D gene is named only where the DNA matches it firmly. Clone size is not always given. Where it is, it says once, few, many or a class for expanded clones.

clone size	D gene	J gene	V gene	CDR3 protein	CDR3 DNA
.	TRBD1	TRBJ1-1	TRBV7-9	CSSRGPVTEAFF	TGTTCCAGCAGGGGGCCGGTCACTGAAGCTTTCTTT
.	.	TRBJ1-1	TRBV6-6	CASSYGTPNTEALF	TGTGCCAGCAGTTACGGGACACCGAACACTGAAGCTCTCTTT
.	.	TRBJ1-1	TRBV5-1	CASSLEGLGRNTEAFF	TGCGCCAGCAGCTTGGAGGGGCTCGGTAGGAACACTGAAGCTTTCTTT
.	.	TRBJ1-4	TRBV4-1	CASSQAGVTEKLFF	TGCGCCAGCAGCCAAGCGGGAGTCACTGAAAAACTGTTTTTT
.	TRBD1	TRBJ1-4	TRBV27	CASSFGQGALGEKLFF	TGTGCCAGCAGTTTTGGACAGGGGGCGCTGGGTGAAAAACTGTTTTTT
few	TRBD2	TRBJ2-1	TRBV27	CASSLGGSGVVNEQFF	TGTGCCAGCAGTTTAGGAGGTAGCGGGGTCGTCAATGAGCAGTTCTTC
.	.	TRBJ2-7	TRBV27	CASSPPGHFYEQYF	TGTGCCAGCAGCCCCCCGGGACATTTCTACGAGCAGTACTTC
once	TRBD1	TRBJ1-2	TRBV5-1	CASSPTGGQAGYTF	TGCGCCAGCAGCCCAACAGGGGGACAGGCTGGCTACACCTTC
.	.	TRBJ1-5	TRBV19	CASSIVPGANQPQHF	TGTGCCAGTAGTATAGTGCCAGGGGCAAATCAGCCCCAGCATTTT
.	.	TRBJ2-1	TRBV30	CAWSQRQHEQFF	TGTGCCTGGAGTCAGAGACAACATGAGCAGTTCTTC
.	.	TRBJ2-5	TRBV27	CASSFDQGGETQYF	TGTGCCAGCAGTTTCGATCAGGGGGGAGAGACCCAGTACTTC
.	TRBD2	TRBJ2-3	TRBV7-2	CASSALAGAPDTQYF	TGTGCCAGCAGCGCTCTAGCGGGGGCCCCGGATACGCAGTATTTT
.	.	TRBJ1-2	TRBV19	CASQSRPLTGDYGYTF	TGTGCCAGCCAATCCCGACCCCTGACAGGTGACTATGGCTACACCTTC
.	.	TRBJ2-3	TRBV19	CASSIRSESSTDTQYF	TGTGCCAGTAGTATCCGGTCCGAATCTAGCACAGATACGCAGTATTTT
.	TRBD1	TRBJ2-5	TRBV30	CAWSQGAGETQYF	TGTGCCTGGAGCCAGGGGGCTGGAGAGACCCAGTACTTC
.	.	TRBJ1-1	TRBV5-5	CASSLEPTENTEAFF	TGTGCCAGCAGCCTAGAACCGACAGAGAACACTGAAGCTTTCTTT
.	.	TRBJ1-5	TRBV11-2	CASSFLSQPQHF	TGTGCCAGCAGCTTTCTTAGTCAGCCCCAGCATTTT
.	TRBD1	TRBJ2-3	TRBV11-3	CASSLGDRVKADTQYF	TGTGCCAGCAGCTTAGGGGACAGGGTCAAGGCAGATACGCAGTATTTT
.	TRBD1	TRBJ2-5	TRBV5-5	CASSTGLSQGAQETQYF	TGTGCCAGCAGCACCGGGCTTTCTCAGGGGGCCCAAGAGACCCAGTACTTC
once	.	TRBJ1-5	TRBV7-2	CASSLERSNQPQHF	TGTGCCAGCAGCTTAGAGCGTAGCAATCAGCCCCAGCATTTT
few	TRBD1	TRBJ2-3	TRBV5-1	CASSPLKDRKDTQYF	TGCGCCAGCAGCCCCCTAAAGGACAGGAAAGATACGCAGTATTTT
.	TRBD2	TRBJ2-5	TRBV4-2	CASSQVLAGAQETQYF	TGTGCCAGCAGCCAAGTACTAGCGGGGGCTCAAGAGACCCAGTACTTC
.	.	TRBJ2-7	TRBV6-5	CASSYWTFEGTEQYF	TGTGCCAGCAGTTACTGGACGTTTGAGGGAACCGAGCAGTACTTC
.	.	TRBJ1-3	TRBV30	CAWTGGGLLTGNTIYF	TGTGCCTGGACGGGAGGGGGTCTTCTGACTGGAAACACCATATATTTT
.	.	TRBJ1-1	TRBV19	CASSATANTEAFF	TGTGCCAGTAGTGCGACAGCCAACACTGAAGCTTTCTTT
.	.	TRBJ2-7	TRBV4-1	CASSQRQGYEQYF	TGCGCCAGCAGCCAACGGCAGGGCTACGAGCAGTACTTC
few	.	TRBJ1-5	TRBV29-1	CSVQTDSNQPQHF	TGCAGCGTTCAGACAGATAGCAATCAGCCCCAGCATTTT
.	TRBD2	TRBJ2-5	TRBV7-3	CASSLGLAGVETQYF	TGTGCCAGCAGCTTGGGACTAGCGGGAGTCGAGACCCAGTACTTC
.	TRBD2	TRBJ2-1	TRBV5-6	CASSLWRGGFNEQFF	TGTGCCAGCAGCTTGTGGCGGGGGGGTTTCAATGAGCAGTTCTTC
once	TRBD1	TRBJ2-5	TRBV7-2	CASSSRTGLETQYF	TGTGCCAGCAGCTCCCGGACAGGGTTAGAGACCCAGTACTTC
.	.	TRBJ1-4	TRBV7-9	CASSFSGLTNEKLFF	TGTGCCAGCAGCTTCTCAGGATTAACTAATGAAAAACTGTTTTTT
.	.	TRBJ1-6	TRBV30	CAWSEGLRGSYNSPLHF	TGTGCCTGGAGCGAGGGTCTGCGGGGCTCCTATAATTCACCCCTCCACTTT
.	TRBD1	TRBJ2-3	TRBV6-1	CASSQRQGADTQYF	TGTGCCAGCAGCCAGAGACAGGGGGCAGATACGCAGTATTTT
.	TRBD2	TRBJ2-3	TRBV5-5	CASSTEAGGMDTQYF	TGTGCCAGCAGCACCGAGGCGGGGGGAATGGATACGCAGTATTTT
.	.	TRBJ2-7	TRBV19	CASSLSMGAGSEQYF	TGTGCCAGTAGCCTCTCAATGGGGGCAGGGTCCGAGCAGTACTTC